What follows is one T cell receptor (beta chain) and its context. The antigen is undetermined. The sample originates from a study of cytomegalovirus exposure and HLA in healthy donors. Study-level findings and limits: Reported performance of the classifier showed diagnosis of cytomegalovirus status with high specificity and sensitivity. The CMV antigen specificity of a few CMV-associated chains was confirmed through in vitro analysis.

V dropped 3 bases and J dropped 9 bases, with 10 bases sitting between them. CDR3 length: 12 residues. In germline, CDR1 is SGDLS, CDR2 YYNGEE. TCRdb's table, derived via immunoSEQ multiplex PCR, lists solely in-frame clones and lacks some. The sample records 130,000 or so clones, 89% being singletons. The TCR sequence derives from a woman in her late teens or twenties in good health and CMV-seronegative. V and J are TRBV9 and TRBJ2-1, with a weak D call TRBD2 (6 bases). The sample taken for sequencing was PBMCs. CDR3 sequence: CASSAGAGEQFF. CDR3 bases: TGTGCCAGCAGCGCGGGAGCAGGTGAGCAGTTCTTC.